This is a list of T cell receptor beta chains from one sample in a study of T cell responses to AZD1222 COVID-19 vaccine. Some clones are missing from TCRdb's copy, which holds only in-frame ones; the method was immunoSEQ multiplex PCR. This table holds over 110,000 clones, almost 90% found once. This material consisted of peripheral blood, taken 28 days after the second AZD1222 dose. These receptors all stem from an adult who received the AZD1222 COVID-19 vaccine. Each CDR3 is given with its conserved first and last residue. The D gene is left open where the match is weak. Rows give clone size only sometimes, using once, few, many, or a class for an expanded clone.

clone size: NA
D gene: TRBD1
V gene: TRBV5-5
J gene: TRBJ1-1
CDR3 protein: CASSLGQMNTEAFF
CDR3 DNA: TGTGCCAGCAGCCTGGGACAGATGAACACTGAAGCTTTCTTT

clone size: NA
D gene: NA
V gene: TRBV11-2
J gene: TRBJ2-7
CDR3 protein: CASSPGLLYEQYF
CDR3 DNA: TGTGCCAGCAGCCCTGGCCTTCTGTACGAGCAGTACTTC

clone size: NA
D gene: TRBD2
V gene: TRBV11-2
J gene: TRBJ2-1
CDR3 protein: CASSLAGGPNEQFF
CDR3 DNA: TGTGCCAGCAGCTTGGCGGGAGGTCCCAATGAGCAGTTCTTC

clone size: NA
D gene: TRBD1
V gene: TRBV7-6
J gene: TRBJ2-5
CDR3 protein: CASSLGRQGAGETQYF
CDR3 DNA: TGTGCCAGCAGCTTAGGCAGACAGGGGGCCGGAGAGACCCAGTACTTC

clone size: NA
D gene: NA
V gene: TRBV9
J gene: TRBJ2-2
CDR3 protein: CASSVAPGGENTGELFF
CDR3 DNA: TGTGCCAGCAGCGTAGCCCCCGGGGGAGAGAACACCGGGGAGCTGTTTTTT

clone size: NA
D gene: NA
V gene: TRBV2
J gene: TRBJ2-3
CDR3 protein: CASSDTTYNTDTQYF
CDR3 DNA: TGTGCCAGCAGTGACACGACCTATAACACAGATACGCAGTATTTT

clone size: few
D gene: NA
V gene: TRBV4-1
J gene: TRBJ1-5
CDR3 protein: CASSQEDYSNQPQHF
CDR3 DNA: TGCGCCAGCAGCCAAGAAGATTATAGCAATCAGCCCCAGCATTTT

clone size: NA
D gene: NA
V gene: TRBV28
J gene: TRBJ2-5
CDR3 protein: CASSPRRGRGETQYF
CDR3 DNA: TGTGCCAGCAGTCCCAGACGGGGGCGAGGAGAGACCCAGTACTTC

clone size: once
D gene: NA
V gene: TRBV5-6
J gene: TRBJ1-6
CDR3 protein: CASSLVGGSPLHF
CDR3 DNA: TGTGCCAGCAGCTTGGTAGGGGGTTCACCCCTCCACTTT

clone size: NA
D gene: TRBD1
V gene: TRBV11-2
J gene: TRBJ1-1
CDR3 protein: CASSLRPGGLRTEAFF
CDR3 DNA: TGTGCCAGCAGCTTAAGGCCAGGGGGACTTCGGACTGAAGCTTTCTTT

clone size: once
D gene: TRBD1
V gene: TRBV3-1/TRBV3-2
J gene: TRBJ1-1
CDR3 protein: CASSQDREGEAFF
CDR3 DNA: TGTGCCAGCAGCCAGGACAGGGAAGGTGAAGCTTTCTTT

clone size: NA
D gene: TRBD1
V gene: TRBV24-1
J gene: TRBJ2-5
CDR3 protein: CATSDRRGPVETQYF
CDR3 DNA: TGTGCCACCAGTGATCGTAGGGGGCCGGTAGAGACCCAGTACTTC

clone size: NA
D gene: NA
V gene: TRBV27
J gene: TRBJ1-3
CDR3 protein: CASSPFGTTSGNTIYF
CDR3 DNA: TGTGCCAGCAGTCCCTTTGGGACAACCTCTGGAAACACCATATATTTT

clone size: NA
D gene: NA
V gene: TRBV28
J gene: TRBJ2-5
CDR3 protein: CASSLSGAQETQYF
CDR3 DNA: TGTGCCAGCAGCCTTTCGGGGGCCCAAGAGACCCAGTACTTC

clone size: NA
D gene: NA
V gene: TRBV5-1
J gene: TRBJ1-4
CDR3 protein: CASSLGGRNEKLFF
CDR3 DNA: TGCGCCAGCAGTTTGGGGGGACGGAATGAAAAACTGTTTTTT

clone size: NA
D gene: TRBD2
V gene: TRBV3-1/TRBV3-2
J gene: TRBJ2-5
CDR3 protein: CASSPGASGRAGSTQYF
CDR3 DNA: TGTGCCAGCAGCCCTGGGGCTAGCGGGAGGGCCGGTTCGACCCAGTACTTC

clone size: few
D gene: NA
V gene: TRBV7-3
J gene: TRBJ2-1
CDR3 protein: CASSRDKGDEQFF
CDR3 DNA: TGTGCCAGCTCCCGGGACAAGGGCGATGAGCAGTTCTTC

clone size: NA
D gene: TRBD1
V gene: TRBV29-1
J gene: TRBJ2-2
CDR3 protein: CSADRQNTGELFF
CDR3 DNA: TGCAGCGCGGACAGGCAGAACACCGGGGAGCTGTTTTTT

clone size: NA
D gene: TRBD1
V gene: TRBV4-2
J gene: TRBJ2-2
CDR3 protein: CASSQDGGQGVSGELFF
CDR3 DNA: TGTGCCAGCAGCCAAGATGGGGGACAGGGTGTATCCGGGGAGCTGTTTTTT

clone size: NA
D gene: TRBD2
V gene: TRBV27
J gene: TRBJ2-1
CDR3 protein: CASSSPLAGVANQQFF
CDR3 DNA: TGTGCCAGCAGTTCCCCTTTAGCGGGAGTGGCAAACCAGCAGTTCTTC

clone size: NA
D gene: NA
V gene: TRBV28
J gene: TRBJ2-7
CDR3 protein: CASSLSGYEQYF
CDR3 DNA: TGTGCCAGCAGTTTATCGGGTTACGAGCAGTACTTC

clone size: NA
D gene: TRBD1
V gene: TRBV6-5
J gene: TRBJ2-2
CDR3 protein: CASSRDRNTGELFF
CDR3 DNA: TGTGCCAGCAGCAGGGACAGAAACACCGGGGAGCTGTTTTTT

clone size: NA
D gene: NA
V gene: TRBV12-3/TRBV12-4
J gene: TRBJ1-1
CDR3 protein: CASNPQLGTEAFF
CDR3 DNA: TGTGCCAGCAACCCGCAACTGGGCACTGAAGCTTTCTTT

clone size: NA
D gene: TRBD1
V gene: TRBV28
J gene: TRBJ1-1
CDR3 protein: CASGTPGQGNGNTEAFF
CDR3 DNA: TGTGCCAGCGGGACACCGGGACAGGGGAACGGGAACACTGAAGCTTTCTTT

clone size: once
D gene: NA
V gene: TRBV9
J gene: TRBJ2-5
CDR3 protein: CASSVSPTRRDPQYF
CDR3 DNA: TGTGCCAGCAGCGTGTCCCCCACTCGCCGGGACCCCCAGTACTTC

clone size: NA
D gene: NA
V gene: TRBV9
J gene: TRBJ2-2
CDR3 protein: CASSGGKNTGELFF
CDR3 DNA: TGTGCCAGCAGCGGGGGAAAGAACACCGGGGAGCTGTTTTTT

clone size: few
D gene: NA
V gene: TRBV5-1
J gene: TRBJ1-3
CDR3 protein: CASSLDGPSSGNTIYF
CDR3 DNA: TGCGCCAGCAGCTTGGACGGGCCTAGCTCTGGAAACACCATATATTTT

clone size: NA
D gene: NA
V gene: TRBV30
J gene: TRBJ1-2
CDR3 protein: CAWSTGRYGYTF
CDR3 DNA: TGTGCCTGGAGTACCGGAAGGTATGGCTACACCTTC

clone size: NA
D gene: NA
V gene: TRBV10-3
J gene: TRBJ1-1
CDR3 protein: CAVTGTAGAYTEAFF
CDR3 DNA: TGTGCCGTAACGGGAACCGCAGGGGCCTACACTGAAGCTTTCTTT

clone size: NA
D gene: NA
V gene: TRBV5-8
J gene: TRBJ1-5
CDR3 protein: CASSLEGVGNQPQHF
CDR3 DNA: TGTGCCAGCAGCTTGGAAGGGGTGGGCAATCAGCCCCAGCATTTT

clone size: once
D gene: TRBD1
V gene: TRBV28
J gene: TRBJ1-2
CDR3 protein: CASIYTGGEDYGYTF
CDR3 DNA: TGTGCCAGCATATATACAGGGGGGGAGGACTATGGCTACACCTTC

clone size: NA
D gene: NA
V gene: TRBV7-9
J gene: TRBJ2-5
CDR3 protein: CASSLAGGEETQYF
CDR3 DNA: TGTGCCAGCAGCTTAGCGGGCGGAGAAGAGACCCAGTACTTC

clone size: NA
D gene: TRBD1
V gene: TRBV30
J gene: TRBJ1-1
CDR3 protein: CAWIETGVSTEAFF
CDR3 DNA: TGTGCCTGGATTGAAACAGGGGTAAGTACTGAAGCTTTCTTT

clone size: NA
D gene: NA
V gene: TRBV15
J gene: TRBJ1-3
CDR3 protein: CATSEAGNTIYF
CDR3 DNA: TGTGCCACCAGCGAGGCTGGAAACACCATATATTTT

clone size: NA
D gene: TRBD2
V gene: TRBV9
J gene: TRBJ2-1
CDR3 protein: CASSAPGLAGREQFF
CDR3 DNA: TGTGCCAGCAGCGCGCCGGGACTAGCGGGGAGGGAGCAGTTCTTC

clone size: NA
D gene: TRBD1
V gene: TRBV11-2
J gene: TRBJ2-1
CDR3 protein: CASSSDRDNEQFF
CDR3 DNA: TGTGCCAGCAGCTCCGACAGGGACAATGAGCAGTTCTTC

clone size: once
D gene: NA
V gene: TRBV6-2/TRBV6-3
J gene: TRBJ2-1
CDR3 protein: CASSYSRQGGLNEQFF
CDR3 DNA: TGTGCCAGCAGTTACAGTCGGCAGGGAGGTCTCAATGAGCAGTTCTTC

clone size: NA
D gene: TRBD2
V gene: TRBV28
J gene: TRBJ2-1
CDR3 protein: CASSLITSGSSNEQFF
CDR3 DNA: TGTGCCAGCAGTTTGATTACTAGCGGGAGTAGCAATGAGCAGTTCTTC

clone size: NA
D gene: NA
V gene: TRBV24-1
J gene: TRBJ2-5
CDR3 protein: CATSDPQETQYF
CDR3 DNA: TGTGCCACCAGTGACCCACAAGAGACCCAGTACTTC

clone size: NA
D gene: NA
V gene: TRBV5-1
J gene: TRBJ1-2
CDR3 protein: CASSLGVWYGYTF
CDR3 DNA: TGCGCCAGCAGCCTAGGAGTCTGGTATGGCTACACCTTC

clone size: NA
D gene: NA
V gene: TRBV11-3
J gene: TRBJ1-1
CDR3 protein: CASSLGGTSNTEAFF
CDR3 DNA: TGTGCCAGCAGCTTGGGCGGGACATCTAACACTGAAGCTTTCTTT

clone size: NA
D gene: NA
V gene: TRBV9
J gene: TRBJ2-5
CDR3 protein: CASSVIGGSQETQYF
CDR3 DNA: TGTGCCAGCAGCGTAATAGGTGGCTCCCAAGAGACCCAGTACTTC

clone size: NA
D gene: NA
V gene: TRBV12-3/TRBV12-4
J gene: TRBJ1-2
CDR3 protein: CASSSAAYYGYTF
CDR3 DNA: TGTGCCAGCAGTTCGGCGGCGTACTATGGCTACACCTTC

clone size: NA
D gene: TRBD1
V gene: TRBV19
J gene: TRBJ2-4
CDR3 protein: CASRTTGVKGNIQYF
CDR3 DNA: TGTGCCAGTAGGACGACAGGGGTTAAGGGAAACATTCAGTACTTC

clone size: NA
D gene: TRBD1
V gene: TRBV6-4
J gene: TRBJ1-4
CDR3 protein: CASSDCTGTGGDREKLFF
CDR3 DNA: TGTGCCAGCAGTGACTGCACCGGGACAGGGGGCGATAGGGAAAAACTGTTTTTT

clone size: few
D gene: NA
V gene: TRBV9
J gene: TRBJ2-4
CDR3 protein: CASSVDGSAKNIQYF
CDR3 DNA: TGTGCCAGCAGCGTAGATGGGAGCGCCAAAAACATTCAGTACTTC

clone size: few
D gene: TRBD1
V gene: TRBV11-2
J gene: TRBJ1-2
CDR3 protein: CASSLDPGTGYGYTF
CDR3 DNA: TGTGCCAGCAGCTTAGATCCCGGGACAGGGTATGGCTACACCTTC

clone size: NA
D gene: NA
V gene: TRBV5-1
J gene: TRBJ2-5
CDR3 protein: CASSLVGGQETQYF
CDR3 DNA: TGCGCCAGCAGCTTGGTTGGGGGCCAAGAGACCCAGTACTTC

clone size: NA
D gene: NA
V gene: TRBV6-5
J gene: TRBJ2-3
CDR3 protein: CASSYATGIDTQYF
CDR3 DNA: TGTGCCAGCAGTTACGCAACAGGGATAGATACGCAGTATTTT

clone size: once
D gene: NA
V gene: TRBV7-8
J gene: TRBJ2-1
CDR3 protein: CASSYRGWGVDEQFF
CDR3 DNA: TGTGCCAGCAGCTACCGGGGATGGGGGGTGGATGAGCAGTTCTTC

clone size: NA
D gene: NA
V gene: TRBV27
J gene: TRBJ1-1
CDR3 protein: CASSPAGGYTEAFF
CDR3 DNA: TGTGCCAGCAGCCCCGCCGGCGGGTACACTGAAGCTTTCTTT

clone size: NA
D gene: TRBD1
V gene: TRBV5-6
J gene: TRBJ1-4
CDR3 protein: CASSPDRGLKEKLFF
CDR3 DNA: TGTGCCAGCAGCCCAGACAGGGGACTGAAGGAAAAACTGTTTTTT

clone size: NA
D gene: NA
V gene: TRBV28
J gene: TRBJ1-4
CDR3 protein: CASTPSGANEKLFF
CDR3 DNA: TGTGCCAGCACCCCCTCGGGTGCTAATGAAAAACTGTTTTTT

clone size: NA
D gene: NA
V gene: TRBV7-2
J gene: TRBJ1-3
CDR3 protein: CASSPTGTSGNTIYF
CDR3 DNA: TGTGCCAGCAGCCCAACTGGAACCTCTGGAAACACCATATATTTT

clone size: NA
D gene: NA
V gene: TRBV5-5
J gene: TRBJ1-1
CDR3 protein: CASSPARTESGEAFF
CDR3 DNA: TGTGCCAGCAGCCCGGCTCGGACAGAATCGGGTGAAGCTTTCTTT

clone size: once
D gene: NA
V gene: TRBV10-3
J gene: TRBJ2-3
CDR3 protein: CAISRDSTDTQYF
CDR3 DNA: TGTGCCATCAGCCGTGATAGCACAGATACGCAGTATTTT

clone size: once
D gene: NA
V gene: TRBV5-1
J gene: TRBJ2-5
CDR3 protein: CASSSGGTRETQYF
CDR3 DNA: TGCGCCAGCAGCTCAGGAGGGACAAGGGAGACCCAGTACTTC

clone size: NA
D gene: NA
V gene: TRBV5-1
J gene: TRBJ1-1
CDR3 protein: CASSDGMGNTEAFF
CDR3 DNA: TGCGCCAGCAGCGACGGGATGGGGAACACTGAAGCTTTCTTT

clone size: NA
D gene: NA
V gene: TRBV4-2
J gene: TRBJ1-4
CDR3 protein: CASSQGTPRDEKLFF
CDR3 DNA: TGTGCCAGCAGCCAAGGGACACCGAGGGATGAAAAACTGTTTTTT

clone size: once
D gene: TRBD2
V gene: TRBV27
J gene: TRBJ2-1
CDR3 protein: CASSQRLGGGEQFF
CDR3 DNA: TGTGCCAGCAGCCAGAGACTGGGCGGGGGTGAGCAGTTCTTC